This is a list of T cell receptor beta chains from one sample in a study of early T cells in non-severe SARS-CoV-2 infection. One entry per CDR3 protein, called by TCRdb with MiXCR from the 5' RACE reads. Among about 48,000 distinct CDR3 sequences listed, 5.5% to 6.5% were seen once. The sequenced material came from whole blood. The receptors come from an adult who was a healthcare worker with PCR-confirmed SARS-CoV-2 infection or an uninfected control (not recorded which). CDR3s include the opening cysteine and the closing phenylalanine or tryptophan. The order of the fields is J gene, D gene, clone size, V gene, CDR3 protein, CDR3 DNA. The D gene is left open where the match is weak. Some rows have no size entry. The others give once, few or many, or a class for an expanded clone.

j_call: TRBJ2-7
d_call: TRBD2
clone_size: .
v_call: TRBV6-2/TRBV6-3
cdr3_aa: CATKTSGPSEQYF
cdr3_nt: TGTGCCACCAAGACTAGCGGCCCCTCCGAGCAGTACTTC

j_call: TRBJ2-7
d_call: .
clone_size: .
v_call: TRBV4-1
cdr3_aa: CASSHSPSVGASDEQYF
cdr3_nt: TGCGCCAGCAGCCACTCCCCAAGTGTAGGAGCCTCGGACGAGCAGTACTTC

j_call: TRBJ2-1
d_call: TRBD2
clone_size: many
v_call: TRBV5-4
cdr3_aa: CASSSSGTRSYNEQFF
cdr3_nt: TGTGCCAGCAGCTCCAGCGGGACCCGCTCCTACAATGAGCAGTTCTTC

j_call: TRBJ1-4
d_call: .
clone_size: many
v_call: TRBV6-5
cdr3_aa: CASRSQGNREKLFF
cdr3_nt: TGTGCCAGCAGGTCCCAGGGGAACAGGGAAAAACTGTTTTTT

j_call: TRBJ2-3
d_call: .
clone_size: .
v_call: TRBV29-1
cdr3_aa: CSVGVDTQYF
cdr3_nt: TGCAGCGTTGGCGTGGATACGCAGTATTTT

j_call: TRBJ2-1
d_call: .
clone_size: few
v_call: TRBV18
cdr3_aa: CASSPGQEYNEQFF
cdr3_nt: TGTGCCAGCTCACCTGGGCAGGAGTACAATGAGCAGTTCTTC

j_call: TRBJ2-5
d_call: .
clone_size: .
v_call: TRBV7-9
cdr3_aa: CASSLGTLQETQYF
cdr3_nt: TGTGCCAGCAGTCTTGGGACACTCCAAGAGACCCAGTACTTC

j_call: TRBJ2-5
d_call: TRBD2
clone_size: many
v_call: TRBV20-1
cdr3_aa: CSARDAGGGAETQYF
cdr3_nt: TGCAGTGCTAGAGATGCGGGGGGCGGCGCAGAGACCCAGTACTTC

j_call: TRBJ2-1
d_call: TRBD2
clone_size: many
v_call: TRBV20-1
cdr3_aa: CSARRGGAGGPNEQFF
cdr3_nt: TGCAGTGCTAGAAGGGGGGGAGCGGGAGGTCCCAATGAGCAGTTCTTC

j_call: TRBJ2-4
d_call: .
clone_size: many
v_call: TRBV5-4
cdr3_aa: CASSLSEHIAKNIQYF
cdr3_nt: TGTGCCAGCAGCCTGAGTGAGCATATAGCCAAAAACATTCAGTACTTC

j_call: TRBJ2-7
d_call: .
clone_size: many
v_call: TRBV6-6
cdr3_aa: CASSYPKSEQYF
cdr3_nt: TGTGCCAGCAGTTACCCTAAATCCGAGCAGTACTTC

j_call: TRBJ2-2
d_call: .
clone_size: .
v_call: TRBV24-1
cdr3_aa: CATSEPTGTGNTGELFF
cdr3_nt: TGTGCCACCAGTGAGCCTACCGGGACGGGAAACACCGGGGAGCTGTTTTTT

j_call: TRBJ1-5
d_call: .
clone_size: many
v_call: TRBV12-2
cdr3_aa: CASRLGANQPQHF
cdr3_nt: TGTGCAAGTCGCTTGGGTGCTAATCAGCCCCAGCATTTT

j_call: TRBJ2-7
d_call: TRBD2
clone_size: .
v_call: TRBV27
cdr3_aa: CASSRLAGVSYEQYF
cdr3_nt: TGTGCCAGCAGTCGGCTAGCGGGGGTTTCCTACGAGCAGTACTTC

j_call: TRBJ2-7
d_call: TRBD1
clone_size: many
v_call: TRBV10-3
cdr3_aa: CAIGQGQGLVEQYF
cdr3_nt: TGTGCCATCGGACAGGGACAGGGGCTTGTCGAGCAGTACTTC

j_call: TRBJ2-5
d_call: TRBD2
clone_size: many
v_call: TRBV27
cdr3_aa: CASSLRAGLAGTLEETQYF
cdr3_nt: TGTGCCAGCAGTTTACGAGCGGGACTAGCGGGAACGTTAGAAGAGACCCAGTACTTC

j_call: TRBJ2-2
d_call: .
clone_size: many
v_call: TRBV3-1
cdr3_aa: CASSQVGAGELFF
cdr3_nt: TGTGCCAGCAGCCAGGTCGGGGCCGGGGAGCTGTTTTTT

j_call: TRBJ1-2
d_call: .
clone_size: .
v_call: TRBV20-1
cdr3_aa: CSADGDGSSSAAAF
cdr3_nt: TGCAGTGCGGACGGGGACGGATCGTCGTCCGCTGCCGCCTTC

j_call: TRBJ2-1
d_call: .
clone_size: few
v_call: TRBV10-3
cdr3_aa: CAIRDIVSYNEQFF
cdr3_nt: TGTGCCATCCGGGACATCGTCTCCTACAATGAGCAGTTCTTC

j_call: TRBJ1-2
d_call: TRBD1
clone_size: many
v_call: TRBV27
cdr3_aa: CASSLPEQGAPLRWFDYGYTF
cdr3_nt: TGTGCCAGCAGTTTACCTGAGCAGGGGGCGCCCCTTCGTTGGTTCGACTATGGCTACACCTTC

j_call: TRBJ2-7
d_call: TRBD1
clone_size: many
v_call: TRBV11-2
cdr3_aa: CASSLDLGTGTYEQYF
cdr3_nt: TGTGCCAGCAGCTTAGATCTGGGGACAGGTACTTACGAGCAGTACTTC

j_call: TRBJ2-7
d_call: TRBD2
clone_size: many
v_call: TRBV20-1
cdr3_aa: CSASSSLAGSPGGYEQYF
cdr3_nt: TGCAGTGCTAGTAGCTCGCTAGCGGGATCGCCAGGGGGCTACGAGCAGTACTTC

j_call: TRBJ1-1
d_call: .
clone_size: many
v_call: TRBV7-9
cdr3_aa: CASSTQTRFSEAFF
cdr3_nt: TGTGCCAGCAGCACCCAGACGCGTTTCTCTGAAGCTTTCTTT

j_call: TRBJ2-7
d_call: TRBD1
clone_size: .
v_call: TRBV27
cdr3_aa: CASRPGPGQADRRQYF
cdr3_nt: TGTGCCAGCAGGCCCGGACCGGGACAGGCGGATCGAAGGCAGTACTTC

j_call: TRBJ1-2
d_call: .
clone_size: many
v_call: TRBV3-1
cdr3_aa: CASSQDGSVLYGYTF
cdr3_nt: TGTGCCAGCAGCCAAGACGGATCGGTTCTCTATGGCTACACCTTC

j_call: TRBJ2-5
d_call: .
clone_size: many
v_call: TRBV6-5
cdr3_aa: CASSYSGHQETQYF
cdr3_nt: TGTGCCAGCAGTTACTCCGGTCACCAAGAGACCCAGTACTTC

j_call: TRBJ2-1
d_call: TRBD2
clone_size: few
v_call: TRBV2
cdr3_aa: CASSEAMGLAGARRSYNEQFF
cdr3_nt: TGTGCCAGCAGTGAAGCGATGGGGCTAGCGGGGGCCCGACGCTCCTACAATGAGCAGTTCTTC

j_call: TRBJ1-6
d_call: .
clone_size: many
v_call: TRBV15
cdr3_aa: CATSRDFYSPLHF
cdr3_nt: TGTGCCACCAGCAGGGACTTTTATTCACCCCTCCACTTT

j_call: TRBJ2-1
d_call: .
clone_size: .
v_call: TRBV29-1
cdr3_aa: CSVVPYDEQFF
cdr3_nt: TGCAGCGTTGTCCCGTATGATGAGCAGTTCTTC

j_call: TRBJ1-5
d_call: .
clone_size: many
v_call: TRBV6-6
cdr3_aa: CASSHPTRGSNQPQHF
cdr3_nt: TGTGCCAGCAGCCACCCCACCAGGGGAAGCAATCAGCCCCAGCATTTT

j_call: TRBJ2-7
d_call: TRBD1
clone_size: many
v_call: TRBV19
cdr3_aa: CASSLGQGLREQYF
cdr3_nt: TGTGCCAGTAGTCTCGGACAGGGCCTCCGCGAGCAGTACTTC

j_call: TRBJ2-4
d_call: TRBD1
clone_size: .
v_call: TRBV6-6
cdr3_aa: CASSYSRQGKAKNIQYF
cdr3_nt: TGTGCCAGCAGTTACTCTAGACAGGGGAAAGCCAAAAACATTCAGTACTTC

j_call: TRBJ2-3
d_call: .
clone_size: many
v_call: TRBV18
cdr3_aa: CASSWKQGPDTQYF
cdr3_nt: TGTGCCAGCTCATGGAAACAGGGCCCAGATACGCAGTATTTT

j_call: TRBJ1-2
d_call: .
clone_size: many
v_call: TRBV4-2
cdr3_aa: CASSQAGFLGYGYTF
cdr3_nt: TGTGCCAGCAGCCAAGCGGGCTTTCTAGGCTATGGCTACACCTTC

j_call: TRBJ2-1
d_call: .
clone_size: many
v_call: TRBV27
cdr3_aa: CASSLESPLGEQFF
cdr3_nt: TGTGCCAGCAGTTTGGAAAGCCCCCTGGGTGAGCAGTTCTTC

j_call: TRBJ2-1
d_call: TRBD2
clone_size: many
v_call: TRBV7-6
cdr3_aa: CASSLGGSSGSLNEQFF
cdr3_nt: TGTGCCAGCAGCTTAGGGGGGAGTAGCGGGAGTTTGAATGAGCAGTTCTTC

j_call: TRBJ2-2
d_call: .
clone_size: many
v_call: TRBV12-3/TRBV12-4
cdr3_aa: CASSHSGLTGELFF
cdr3_nt: TGTGCCAGCAGTCATTCGGGGCTAACCGGGGAGCTGTTTTTT

j_call: TRBJ2-7
d_call: .
clone_size: many
v_call: TRBV5-5
cdr3_aa: CASSLSGQTPSYEQYF
cdr3_nt: TGTGCCAGCAGCTTGTCCGGACAAACCCCCTCCTACGAGCAGTACTTC

j_call: TRBJ2-5
d_call: .
clone_size: many
v_call: TRBV5-1
cdr3_aa: CASSLSQGMETQYF
cdr3_nt: TGCGCCAGCAGCTTGAGCCAGGGGATGGAGACCCAGTACTTC

j_call: TRBJ2-7
d_call: .
clone_size: few
v_call: TRBV5-1
cdr3_aa: CASSSTGTRSYEQYF
cdr3_nt: TGCGCCAGCAGCAGCACCGGGACAAGATCCTACGAGCAGTACTTC

j_call: TRBJ2-3
d_call: .
clone_size: many
v_call: TRBV5-1
cdr3_aa: CASSLGHSTDTQYF
cdr3_nt: TGCGCCAGCAGCCTAGGACACAGCACAGATACGCAGTATTTT

j_call: TRBJ2-1
d_call: .
clone_size: .
v_call: TRBV20-1
cdr3_aa: CSAIAVDSYNEQFF
cdr3_nt: TGCAGTGCTATTGCCGTTGACTCCTACAATGAGCAGTTCTTC

j_call: TRBJ2-3
d_call: .
clone_size: .
v_call: TRBV2
cdr3_aa: CASSAPEVSDTQYF
cdr3_nt: TGTGCCAGCAGTGCCCCGGAGGTCTCAGATACGCAGTATTTT

j_call: TRBJ1-1
d_call: TRBD1
clone_size: many
v_call: TRBV11-2
cdr3_aa: CASSTYRGGSTEAFF
cdr3_nt: TGTGCCAGCAGCACCTACAGGGGCGGTAGCACTGAAGCTTTCTTT

j_call: TRBJ2-1
d_call: TRBD2
clone_size: many
v_call: TRBV6-6
cdr3_aa: CASSYSTLAGFNEQFF
cdr3_nt: TGTGCCAGCAGTTACTCGACGCTAGCGGGGTTCAATGAGCAGTTCTTC

j_call: TRBJ1-1
d_call: .
clone_size: many
v_call: TRBV19
cdr3_aa: CASSIWESLPGTEAFF
cdr3_nt: TGTGCCAGTAGTATTTGGGAATCTTTGCCCGGCACTGAAGCTTTCTTT

j_call: TRBJ2-1
d_call: .
clone_size: many
v_call: TRBV2
cdr3_aa: CASKKSVNNEQFF
cdr3_nt: TGTGCCAGCAAGAAGAGCGTCAACAATGAGCAGTTCTTC

j_call: TRBJ2-7
d_call: .
clone_size: .
v_call: TRBV19
cdr3_aa: CATQDINYEQYF
cdr3_nt: TGTGCCACCCAGGACATAAACTACGAGCAGTACTTC

j_call: TRBJ2-1
d_call: TRBD2
clone_size: .
v_call: TRBV5-1
cdr3_aa: CASSADPPGLAGNEQFF
cdr3_nt: TGCGCCAGCAGCGCAGACCCTCCGGGACTAGCGGGCAATGAGCAGTTCTTC

j_call: TRBJ2-1
d_call: TRBD2
clone_size: many
v_call: TRBV19
cdr3_aa: CASSIRTSGSLGYNEQFF
cdr3_nt: TGTGCCAGTAGTATAAGGACTAGCGGGAGTCTTGGATACAATGAGCAGTTCTTC

j_call: TRBJ1-6
d_call: .
clone_size: many
v_call: TRBV7-2
cdr3_aa: CASSRPGVQSPLHF
cdr3_nt: TGTGCCAGCAGCCGCCCAGGGGTTCAGTCACCCCTCCACTTT

j_call: TRBJ1-6
d_call: .
clone_size: many
v_call: TRBV7-9
cdr3_aa: CASSLQGYNSPLHF
cdr3_nt: TGTGCCAGCAGCTTACAGGGGTATAATTCACCCCTCCACTTT

j_call: TRBJ2-1
d_call: TRBD1
clone_size: .
v_call: TRBV10-3
cdr3_aa: CAISEGQGSYNEQFF
cdr3_nt: TGTGCCATCAGTGAGGGACAGGGCTCCTACAATGAGCAGTTCTTC

j_call: TRBJ2-1
d_call: TRBD2
clone_size: .
v_call: TRBV4-3
cdr3_aa: CASSQDPASGGRYNEQFF
cdr3_nt: TGCGCCAGCAGCCAAGATCCCGCTAGCGGGGGGCGCTACAATGAGCAGTTCTTC

j_call: TRBJ1-2
d_call: .
clone_size: many
v_call: TRBV6-5
cdr3_aa: CASATGNGYTF
cdr3_nt: TGTGCCAGCGCTACAGGGAATGGCTACACCTTC

j_call: TRBJ2-3
d_call: .
clone_size: .
v_call: TRBV2
cdr3_aa: CASGILAGPTDTQYF
cdr3_nt: TGTGCCAGCGGGATCTTGGCGGGGCCCACAGATACGCAGTATTTT

j_call: TRBJ2-1
d_call: TRBD1
clone_size: many
v_call: TRBV10-3
cdr3_aa: CAIRGTGSDEQFF
cdr3_nt: TGTGCCATCAGGGGGACAGGGTCGGATGAGCAGTTCTTC

j_call: TRBJ1-1
d_call: .
clone_size: many
v_call: TRBV20-1
cdr3_aa: CSARQGKGAEAFF
cdr3_nt: TGCAGTGCTAGGCAGGGGAAAGGGGCTGAAGCTTTCTTT

j_call: TRBJ1-5
d_call: .
clone_size: many
v_call: TRBV5-5
cdr3_aa: CASSLVWSGGEQPQHF
cdr3_nt: TGTGCCAGCAGCTTGGTGTGGTCGGGGGGCGAGCAGCCCCAGCATTTT